This T cell receptor (beta chain) was profiled in a study of cytomegalovirus exposure and HLA in healthy donors. Study-wide context: An analysis done earlier identified 95 million to 140 million unique TCR beta sequences from about 179 million T cells. Regarding the study as a whole: Earlier analysis looked at TCR beta V segments, and most were productive about 90% or about 30% of the time. The authors later found most CMV-associated TCR beta chains appeared HLA-restricted. CMV serostatus alone was available as immune exposure information.

About this clone itself: The antigen remains undetermined.

The CDR3 consists of 15 residues. Germline V gene sequence: CDR1 SNHLY, CDR2 FYNNEI. V gave up 3 bases and J gave up 7 bases; unmatched junction bases: 7. The PCR employed 60 Vbeta primers together with 13 Jbeta primers. Generated by immunoSEQ multiplex PCR, the TCRdb table keeps only in-frame clones and is missing some. Among around 130,000 clones listed, over 70% were seen once. The specimen sequenced was PBMCs. The sequence derives from a woman between 35 and 50 years old in good health and CMV-seronegative. V gene TRBV2 combines with J gene TRBJ2-1, with TRBD2 identical over 9 bases. This CDR3 reads CASSDGLAGKNEQFF. The CDR3, as DNA: TGTGCCAGCAGTGACGGGCTAGCGGGGAAGAATGAGCAGTTCTTC.